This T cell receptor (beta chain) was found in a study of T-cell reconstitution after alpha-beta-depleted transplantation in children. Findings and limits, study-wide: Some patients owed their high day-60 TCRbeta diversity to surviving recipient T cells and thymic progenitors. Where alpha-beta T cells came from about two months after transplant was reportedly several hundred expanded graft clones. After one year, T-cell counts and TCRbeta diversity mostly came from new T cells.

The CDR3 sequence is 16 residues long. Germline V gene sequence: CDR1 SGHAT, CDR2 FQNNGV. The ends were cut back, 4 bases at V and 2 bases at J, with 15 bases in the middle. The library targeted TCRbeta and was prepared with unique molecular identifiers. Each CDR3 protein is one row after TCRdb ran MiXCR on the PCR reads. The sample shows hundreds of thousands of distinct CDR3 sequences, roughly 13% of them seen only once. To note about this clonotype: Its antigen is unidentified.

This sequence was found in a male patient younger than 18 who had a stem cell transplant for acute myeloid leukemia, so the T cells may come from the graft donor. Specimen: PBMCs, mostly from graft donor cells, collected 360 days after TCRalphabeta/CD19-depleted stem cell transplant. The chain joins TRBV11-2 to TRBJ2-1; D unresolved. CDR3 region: CASSSYMDMAYNEQFF. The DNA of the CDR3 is TGTGCCAGCAGCTCCTACATGGATATGGCCTACAATGAGCAGTTCTTC.